These 25 T cell receptor beta chains were all obtained from the same sample, sequenced in a study of shared clonotypes between healthy human individuals. Only in-frame clones appear in the TCRdb table, and some are missing; sequencing was by immunoSEQ multiplex PCR. Altogether 2 million to 3 million clones are present, roughly 93% being singletons, with the ten largest covering 0.36%. Sequenced input: naive CD4+ T cells from PBMCs. Described subset: CD45RA+ positively selected. These receptors all stem from a man aged 18 to 30 in good health. Some clones in this sample may be carry-over from other donors' samples.

This chain joins TRBV29-1 and TRBJ2-7; D might be TRBD1 (6 bases). Germline V gene lookup returns CDR1 SQVTM and CDR2 ANQGSEA. Trimming stripped 6 bases from V and 11 bases from J, with 23 bases between. There are 13 residues in the CDR3. The DNA for the CDR3 is TGCAGCGTGGAGACAGGAGACTCCGTCCGTGAGTACTTC. This codes for CSVETGDSVREYF.

On this clone itself: The sample holds other DNA sequences that translate to the same CDR3. This chain connects TRBV29-1 to TRBJ2-1, with D perhaps assigned TRBD1 or TRBD2 (5 bases each). The CDR3 runs to 11 residues. Germline V gene data show CDR1 as SQVTM and CDR2 as ANQGSEA. V was cut by 8 bases and J by 7 bases, with 12 bases left in between. The CDR3 DNA sequence: TGCAGCAGTAGGGGCGGGAATGAGCAGTTCTTC. Translating gives CSSRGGNEQFF.

The chain carries TRBV23-1 and TRBJ2-4; perhaps TRBD2 as D (5 bases). TRBV23-1 is labeled an ORF, and its function is uncertain. The CDR3 consists of 16 residues. Trimming stripped 2 bases from V and 0 bases from J, with 11 bases between. In nucleotides, the CDR3 is TGCGCCAGCAGTCAAATTGCTCGGGAAGCCAAAAACATTCAGTACTTC. The encoded protein is CASSQIAREAKNIQYF.

CDR3 nucleotides: TGCGCCAGCAGCTTGGCCGGGGAATCGGGCTACGAGCAGTACTTC. This translates into CASSLAGESGYEQYF. The chain employs TRBV5-1 and TRBJ2-7; tentatively, D is TRBD2 (5 bases). Germline assignment: CDR1 SGHRS and CDR2 YFSETQ. The ends were cut back, 0 bases at V and 3 bases at J, with 13 bases in the middle. The CDR3 contains 15 residues. The full variable domain, with the rest looked up from reference TRBV5-1 and TRBJ2-7, is KAGVTQTPRYLIKTRGQQVTLSCSPISGHRSVSWYQQTPGQGLQFLFEYFSETQRNKGNFPGRFSGRQFSNSRSEMNVSTLELGDSALYLCASSLAGESGYEQYFGPGTRLTVT.

The V gene is TRBV28, the J gene TRBJ2-5; 9 nucleotides match TRBD2. V dropped 8 bases and J dropped 8; count of bases not matched to a gene: 15. The CDR3 covers 15 residues. Germline loops: CDR1 MDHEN, CDR2 SYDVKM. The CDR3 reads CASHTPGAGGPTQYF. In DNA, the CDR3 is TGTGCCAGCCATACCCCGGGGGCGGGAGGGCCAACCCAGTACTTC.

This chain links TRBV11-2 with TRBJ2-1; no definite D call. The germline V gene encodes CDR1 SGHAT and CDR2 FQNNGV. This CDR3 comprises 13 residues. V lost 0 bases, J lost 6 bases, and 6 bases lay in between. CDR3 protein: CASSLDRTNEQFF. Here the CDR3 DNA reads TGTGCCAGCAGCTTAGATCGTACCAATGAGCAGTTCTTC.

The rearrangement links TRBV29-1 to TRBJ2-5, with 7 bases lining up with TRBD1. The end of the DNA is better explained by TRBJ2-7, so the J call may be wrong. CDR3 size: 12 residues. Germline CDR1 SQVTM, CDR2 ANQGSEA. DNA of the CDR3: TGCAGCGTGGTGACAGGGCCCTACGAGCAGTACTTC. This sequence encodes CSVVTGPYEQYF.

The chain joins TRBV28 to TRBJ1-2, with TRBD1 matching over 7 bases. The CDR3 extends over 13 amino acids. V was clipped by 8 bases and J by 7 bases; unmatched bases: 10. The germline V gene encodes CDR1 MDHEN and CDR2 SYDVKM. The CDR3 protein is CASGGGGQLGYTF. In DNA form, the CDR3 reads TGTGCCAGCGGGGGAGGGGGCCAGCTTGGCTACACCTTC.

The V and J genes are TRBV5-1 and TRBJ2-7; either TRBD1 or TRBD2 may fit D (5 bases each). V lost 4 bases to trimming and J lost 0 bases, with 11 bases between them. The CDR3 contains 14 residues. Looked up from germline, CDR1 is SGHRS and CDR2 is YFSETQ. This CDR3 reads CASSRNGGSYEQYF. CDR3 nucleotide sequence: TGCGCCAGCAGCCGTAATGGGGGCTCCTACGAGCAGTACTTC.

This chain connects TRBV7-2 to TRBJ1-2; 10 bases match TRBD1. V lost 5 bases, J lost 7 bases, and 10 bases stayed unmatched. The CDR3 covers 15 residues. Germline CDR1 is SGHTA and CDR2 is FQGNSA. CDR3 DNA sequence: TGTGCCAGCAGCCTCGCCGGGACAGGGGAGGGTGGCTACACCTTC. Its translation is CASSLAGTGEGGYTF.

This chain uses TRBV11-1 with TRBJ2-3; D perhaps matches TRBD1 (6 bases). Germline V gene sequence: CDR1 SGHAT, CDR2 FQDESV (reference sequence). There are 15 residues in the CDR3. Trimming shortened V by 3 bases and J by 0 bases, and 10 bases separated the two germline ends. This CDR3 is CASSFGQTSTDTQYF. In nucleotides, the CDR3 is TGTGCCAGCAGCTTCGGACAGACTAGCACAGATACGCAGTATTTT.

The rearrangement links TRBV18 to TRBJ2-3, with TRBD1 matching 8 bases. Trimming took 5 bases from V and 4 from J; bases not matched to a gene: 5. This CDR3 is built from 14 residues. Germline lookup yields CDR1 KGHSH and CDR2 LQKENI. The CDR3 sequence is CASSIPGGADTQYF. The DNA of the CDR3 is TGTGCCAGCTCAATTCCAGGGGGCGCAGATACGCAGTATTTT.

The V call is TRBV27, the J call TRBJ1-2; D not certain. The V end was cut by 2 bases, the J end by 3 bases, with 13 bases between. This CDR3 comprises 15 residues. Germline V gene data show CDR1 as MNHEY and CDR2 as SMNVEV (reference sequence). The CDR3: CASSLVFGGDYGYTF. The CDR3 DNA is TGTGCCAGCAGTTTAGTGTTCGGCGGAGACTATGGCTACACCTTC.

The chain combines TRBV2 with TRBJ1-6, with 7 bases aligning to TRBD1. V lost 6 bases to trimming and J lost 10 bases; unmatched junction nucleotides: 12. Germline CDR1 is SNHLY and CDR2 is FYNNEI. The CDR3 spans 15 residues. CDR3 sequence: CASSARVRGQSPLHF. CDR3 coding DNA: TGTGCCAGCAGCGCGAGAGTGAGGGGGCAATCACCCCTCCACTTT.

This rearrangement joins TRBV5-1 to TRBJ2-1; 9 positions agree with TRBD2. The CDR3 has 14 amino acids. The junction had 7 bases not matched to a gene; V was cut back by 6 bases and J by 6 bases. Germline assignment: CDR1 SGHRS and CDR2 YFSETQ. CDR3 sequence reads: CASMGLAGINEQFF. CDR3 nucleotides: TGCGCCAGCATGGGGCTAGCGGGAATCAATGAGCAGTTCTTC.

Only a few counts were recorded for this clone. The chain couples TRBV10-3 to TRBJ1-2, with TRBD1 matching over 9 bases. The V and J ends lost 10 bases and 8 bases, in that order; junction bases with no gene match: 14. Germline CDR1 is ENHRY and CDR2 is SYGVKD. CDR3 length: 14 amino acids. The CDR3 is CATTPTGGGKGYTF. Here the CDR3 DNA reads TGTGCCACGACACCTACAGGGGGCGGTAAGGGCTACACCTTC.

The chain couples TRBV7-2 to TRBJ2-2; 9 nucleotides match TRBD1. From germline, CDR1 is SGHTA and CDR2 FQGNSA. V was pared by 5 bases and J by 4 bases, with 5 bases of the junction left unmatched. The CDR3 is 15 amino acids. The CDR3 sequence is CASSPTGGFTGELFF. The CDR3 DNA reads as TGTGCCAGCAGCCCGACAGGGGGGTTCACCGGGGAGCTGTTTTTT.

This chain links TRBV19 with TRBJ1-1; a weak D match, TRBD1 (5 bases). Germline values: CDR1 LNHDA, CDR2 SQIVND (reference sequence). This CDR3 has 20 residues. Trimming removed 5 bases at V and 0 bases at J, with 28 bases between. CDR3 residues: CASSLRLLGRREGLNTEAFF. Here the CDR3 DNA reads TGTGCCAGTAGTTTGCGTCTATTAGGGCGACGGGAGGGGTTGAACACTGAAGCTTTCTTT.

This chain connects TRBV4-1 to TRBJ2-7; a possible D gene is TRBD1 (6 bases). This CDR3 is 16 amino acids long. Trimming shortened V by 1 base and J by 3 bases, and 16 bases separated the two germline ends. Germline-derived CDR1 and CDR2 are MGHRA and YSYEKL. CDR3 nucleotide sequence: TGCGCCAGCAGCCAAGTAATAAGGGACAAAGACTACGAGCAGTACTTC. This sequence encodes CASSQVIRDKDYEQYF.

This rearrangement joins TRBV5-6 to TRBJ2-5; tentatively, D is TRBD2 (5 bases). The CDR3 runs 14 residues. V lost 2 bases, J lost 5 bases, and 13 bases lay in between. Looked up from germline, CDR1 is SGHDT and CDR2 is YYEEEE. The CDR3 bases are TGTGCCAGCAGCTTATCCGGGCCGGGGGAGACCCAGTACTTC. It codes for CASSLSGPGETQYF.

The chain links TRBV28 to TRBJ1-5; D unclear. This CDR3 spans 16 amino acids. Between the trimmed V and J ends, which lost 3 bases and 5 bases, there was a span of 17 bases. CDR1 is MDHEN, CDR2 SYDVKM, per germline. The CDR3 nucleotides are TGTGCCAGCAGTTTTTTAGGGTCCGGAAACCATCAGCCCCAGCATTTT. Translation: CASSFLGSGNHQPQHF.

This chain links TRBV19 with TRBJ1-5; TRBD1 matches at 10 bases. V was clipped by 9 bases and J by 4 bases; unmatched bases: 15. The CDR3 runs 17 residues. In germline, CDR1 is LNHDA, CDR2 SQIVND (reference sequence). CDR3 protein: CARPGQGPPLGNQPQHF. The CDR3 DNA sequence: TGTGCCAGGCCGGGACAGGGGCCCCCTCTGGGAAATCAGCCCCAGCATTTT.

The chain combines TRBV19 with TRBJ2-2, with a tentative D call TRBD2 (6 bases). Germline V gene lookup returns CDR1 LNHDA and CDR2 SQIVND (reference sequence). Deletions cut 1 base from V and 5 bases from J, with 8 bases between. This CDR3 comprises 14 residues. This chain's CDR3 is CASSIVSGTGELFF. CDR3 sequence (DNA): TGTGCCAGTAGTATAGTTAGCGGTACCGGGGAGCTGTTTTTT. Combining the CDR3 with reference TRBV19 and TRBJ2-2 gives the whole variable domain DGGITQSPKYLFRKEGQNVTLSCEQNLNHDAMYWYRQDPGQGLRLIYYSQIVNDFQKGDIAEGYSVSREKKESFPLTVTSAQKNPTAFYLCASSIVSGTGELFFGEGSRLTVL.

V gene TRBV7-9 combines with J gene TRBJ2-7, with D unclear. Trimming pared 5 bases from V and 2 bases from J, leaving 7 bases between. Germline V gene sequence: CDR1 SEHNR, CDR2 FQNEAQ (reference sequence). The CDR3 runs 12 residues. In DNA form, the CDR3 reads TGTGCCAGCAGCCCTACTACCTACGAGCAGTACTTC. This codes for CASSPTTYEQYF.

The chain uses TRBV27 and TRBJ1-5; D might be TRBD1 (5 bases). Germline loops: CDR1 MNHEY, CDR2 SMNVEV (reference sequence). The V end was cut by 10 bases, the J end by 5 bases, with 36 bases between. This CDR3 is built from 20 residues. This chain's CDR3 is CATKRFSSIWEQGDDQPQHF. DNA for the CDR3: TGTGCCACCAAACGGTTTAGTAGTATTTGGGAGCAGGGAGACGATCAGCCCCAGCATTTT.